A single T cell receptor beta chain is shown here with its context. This sample was included in a study of sequential checkpoint blockade in melanoma. Assay: immunoSEQ multiplex PCR; the TCRdb copy retains only in-frame clones and omits some. The table lists under 25,000 clones, around 80% of them singletons. Treatment denoted: randomized to nivolumab then ipilimumab (arm A) or the reverse (arm B). V was pared by 6 bases and J by 6 bases, with 2 bases of the junction left unmatched. Germline CDR1 and CDR2: MNHEY and SVGAGI. This CDR3 is 12 amino acids long. The chain couples TRBV6-5 to TRBJ2-3; 8 bases map to TRBD1. Sequencing was performed on CD8+ T cells sorted from blood (inferred from file names), taken from a patient given nivolumab and ipilimumab in sequence. The clonotype originates from a human donor with melanoma. CDR3 DNA: TGTGCCAGCAGCTACAGGGGGGATACGCAGTATTTT. Its translation is CASSYRGDTQYF.